One and the same sample provided the 7 T cell receptor beta chains below, sequenced in a study of cytomegalovirus exposure and HLA in healthy donors. Assay used: immunoSEQ multiplex PCR; TCRdb lists only in-frame clones, some missing. The data show about 160,000 clones, around 92% seen once. Sample: PBMCs. These receptor sequences come from a man aged 18 to 30 in good health and CMV-seropositive.

The genes are TRBV5-1 and TRBJ2-2; 8 bases fit TRBD1. J lost 6 bases, V lost 3 bases, and 7 bases had no gene match. Germline lookup yields CDR1 SGHRS and CDR2 YFSETQ. The CDR3 is 15 residues long. The chain's CDR3 is CASSSRGQASGELFF. The DNA for the CDR3 is TGCGCCAGCAGCTCCCGGGGACAGGCGTCCGGGGAGCTGTTTTTT.

The chain carries TRBV29-1 and TRBJ2-2; the match to TRBD2 covers 13 bases. Germline V CDR1 and CDR2: SQVTM, ANQGSEA. The CDR3 extends over 14 amino acids. V gave up 6 bases and J gave up 4 bases; unmatched junction bases: 2. In DNA, the CDR3 is TGCAGCGTCGGGACTAGCGGGGCCACCGGGGAGCTGTTTTTT. This encodes CSVGTSGATGELFF.

The chain recombines TRBV19 with TRBJ2-7; 7 nucleotides align to TRBD1. Trimming removed 4 bases from V and 3 bases from J; junction bases left unmatched: 9. This CDR3 spans 15 amino acids. Germline CDR1 and CDR2: LNHDA and SQIVND (reference sequence). The DNA for the CDR3 is TGTGCCAGTAGTACCCCTAACAGGGGCTACTACGAGCAGTACTTC. Protein product: CASSTPNRGYYEQYF. The full variable domain, its missing parts supplied by reference TRBV19 and TRBJ2-7, is DGGITQSPKYLFRKEGQNVTLSCEQNLNHDAMYWYRQDPGQGLRLIYYSQIVNDFQKGDIAEGYSVSREKKESFPLTVTSAQKNPTAFYLCASSTPNRGYYEQYFGPGTRLTVT.

The chain is built from TRBV5-1 and TRBJ2-5; TRBD2 aligns across 13 bases. In germline, CDR1 is SGHRS, CDR2 YFSETQ. The trim removed 0 bases at V and 3 bases at J, leaving 23 bases unmatched. The CDR3 covers 23 residues. The CDR3 sequence is CASSLAGQSFGLAGAYSEETQYF. The DNA of the CDR3 is TGCGCCAGCAGCTTGGCTGGACAGTCCTTTGGACTAGCGGGAGCGTACTCGGAAGAGACCCAGTACTTC.

This chain links TRBV7-8 with TRBJ2-1; TRBD2 might be the D (5 bases). CDR1 is SGHVS, CDR2 FQNEAQ, per germline. V dropped 1 base and J dropped 3 bases, with 16 bases sitting between them. There are 17 residues in the CDR3. The CDR3 coding sequence is TGTGCCAGCAGCTTAGAAATGGGGTACGGGGTCTACAATGAGCAGTTCTTC. This sequence encodes CASSLEMGYGVYNEQFF.

This clone showed up just once. The chain links TRBV9 to TRBJ2-3, with TRBD2 matching over 12 bases. Per the germline V gene, CDR1 is SGDLS and CDR2 is YYNGEE. V shed 2 bases, J shed 5 bases, and the junction held 9 bases outside the gene matches. The CDR3 covers 17 residues. The CDR3 coding sequence is TGTGCCAGCAGCGTCTCTGCTAGCGGGAGGGCCTTAGATACGCAGTATTTT. It codes for CASSVSASGRALDTQYF.

The rearrangement links TRBV27 to TRBJ2-7; D gene unclear. Germline assignment: CDR1 MNHEY and CDR2 SMNVEV (reference sequence). This CDR3 has 14 residues. Trimming pared 0 bases from V and 4 bases from J, leaving 10 bases between. Here the CDR3 reads CASSLSPGTYEQYF. In nucleotides, the CDR3 is TGTGCCAGCAGTTTATCACCAGGAACGTACGAGCAGTACTTC.